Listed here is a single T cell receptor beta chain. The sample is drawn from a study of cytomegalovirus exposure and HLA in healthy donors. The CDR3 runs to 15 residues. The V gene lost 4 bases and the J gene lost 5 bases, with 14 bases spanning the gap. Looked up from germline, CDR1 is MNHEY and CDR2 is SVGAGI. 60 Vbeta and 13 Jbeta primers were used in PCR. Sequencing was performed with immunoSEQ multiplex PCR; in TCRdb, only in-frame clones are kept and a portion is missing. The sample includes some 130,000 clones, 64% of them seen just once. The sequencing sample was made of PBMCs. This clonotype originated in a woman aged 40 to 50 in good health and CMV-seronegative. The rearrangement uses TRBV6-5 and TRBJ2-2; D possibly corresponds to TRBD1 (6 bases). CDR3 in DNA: TGTGCCAGCAGTTCGTACAGGGTTATGACCGGGGAGCTGTTTTTT. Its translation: CASSSYRVMTGELFF.